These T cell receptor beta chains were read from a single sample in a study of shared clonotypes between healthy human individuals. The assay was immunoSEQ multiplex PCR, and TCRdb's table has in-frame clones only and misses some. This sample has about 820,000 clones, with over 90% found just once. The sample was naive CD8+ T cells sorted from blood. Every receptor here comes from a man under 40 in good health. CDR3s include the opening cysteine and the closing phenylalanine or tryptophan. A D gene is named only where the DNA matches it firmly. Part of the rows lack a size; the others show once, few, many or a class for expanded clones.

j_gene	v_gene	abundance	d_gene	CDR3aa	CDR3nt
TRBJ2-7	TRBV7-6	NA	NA	CASSEGGYEQYF	TGTGCCAGCAGCGAGGGGGGATACGAGCAGTACTTC
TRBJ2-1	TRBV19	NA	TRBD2	CASSIVRPSGTVIGEQFF	TGTGCCAGTAGTATAGTGCGCCCTAGCGGGACCGTTATTGGTGAGCAGTTCTTC
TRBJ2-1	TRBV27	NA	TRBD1	CASSFGTEAYNEQFF	TGTGCCAGCAGTTTCGGGACAGAGGCCTACAATGAGCAGTTCTTC
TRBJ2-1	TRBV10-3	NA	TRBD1	CAIDRASYNEQFF	TGTGCCATCGACAGGGCCTCCTACAATGAGCAGTTCTTC
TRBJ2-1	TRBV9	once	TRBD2	CASSVFPLLAGGPYNEQFF	TGTGCCAGCAGCGTCTTTCCATTACTAGCGGGAGGGCCGTACAATGAGCAGTTCTTC
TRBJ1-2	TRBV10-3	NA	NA	CAISTSKSNYGYTF	TGTGCCATCAGTACGTCAAAAAGCAACTATGGCTACACCTTC
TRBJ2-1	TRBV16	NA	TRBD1	CASSQSLGDSYNEQFF	TGTGCCAGCAGCCAATCTCTGGGGGACAGCTACAATGAGCAGTTCTTC
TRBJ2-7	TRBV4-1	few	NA	CASSQAGPYEQYF	TGCGCCAGCAGCCAAGCCGGGCCCTACGAGCAGTACTTC
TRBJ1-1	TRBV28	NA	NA	CASSRRGVVNTEAFF	TGTGCCAGCAGTAGGCGCGGGGTGGTGAACACTGAAGCTTTCTTT
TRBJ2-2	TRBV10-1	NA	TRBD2	CASSEHPAGGPSTGELFF	TGCGCCAGCAGTGAGCACCCTGCGGGAGGGCCGTCCACCGGGGAGCTGTTTTTT
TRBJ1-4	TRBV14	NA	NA	CASRHTGNEKLFF	TGTGCCAGCAGACATACTGGGAATGAAAAACTGTTTTTT
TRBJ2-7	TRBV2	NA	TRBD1	CASRVVPGQGYEQYF	TGTGCCAGCAGAGTGGTCCCGGGACAGGGATACGAGCAGTACTTC
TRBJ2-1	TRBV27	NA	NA	CASSPRPYNEQFF	TGTGCCAGCAGTCCCCGCCCATACAATGAGCAGTTCTTC
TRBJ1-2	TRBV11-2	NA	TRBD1	CASSLETGEIYGYTF	TGTGCCAGCAGCTTAGAGACAGGGGAAATCTATGGCTACACCTTC
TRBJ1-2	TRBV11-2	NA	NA	CASSLATEGYGYTF	TGTGCCAGCAGCTTAGCTACAGAAGGCTATGGCTACACCTTC
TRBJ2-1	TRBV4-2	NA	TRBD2	CASSHIAGGGYNEQFF	TGTGCCAGCAGCCACATAGCGGGAGGGGGTTACAATGAGCAGTTCTTC
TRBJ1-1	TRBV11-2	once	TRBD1	CASSPRQGANTEAFF	TGTGCCAGCAGCCCCAGACAGGGGGCGAACACTGAAGCTTTCTTT
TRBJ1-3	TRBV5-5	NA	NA	CASSLNRASGNTIYF	TGTGCCAGCAGCTTGAACAGGGCGTCAGGAAACACCATATATTTT
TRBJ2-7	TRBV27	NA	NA	CASSFSRGTFSEQYF	TGTGCCAGCAGTTTTTCCCGTGGGACTTTCTCCGAGCAGTACTTC
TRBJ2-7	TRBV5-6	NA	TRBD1	CASSATDRDEQYF	TGTGCCAGCAGCGCCACCGACAGGGACGAGCAGTACTTC
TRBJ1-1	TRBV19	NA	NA	CASNTQGNTEAFF	TGTGCCAGTAACACCCAAGGGAACACTGAAGCTTTCTTT
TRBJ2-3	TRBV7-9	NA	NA	CASSPNGPTDTQYF	TGTGCCAGCAGCCCTAACGGCCCCACAGATACGCAGTATTTT
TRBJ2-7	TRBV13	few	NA	CASSRRTGTYEQYF	TGTGCCAGCAGCCGGAGGACTGGAACCTACGAGCAGTACTTC
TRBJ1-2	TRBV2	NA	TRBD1	CASRGIQGFF	TGTGCCAGCAGAGGTATACAGGGGTTCTTC
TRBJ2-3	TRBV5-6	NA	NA	CASSLAAGDTQYF	TGTGCCAGCAGCTTGGCGGCGGGAGATACGCAGTATTTT
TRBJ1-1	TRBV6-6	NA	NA	CASSVDGSREAFF	TGTGCCAGCAGTGTAGACGGCTCGCGTGAAGCTTTCTTT
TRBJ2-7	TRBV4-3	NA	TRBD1	CASSQDRVGYEQYF	TGCGCCAGCAGCCAGGACAGGGTAGGCTACGAGCAGTACTTC
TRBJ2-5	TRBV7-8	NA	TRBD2	CASSHIAGGSNGTQYF	TGTGCCAGCAGCCATATAGCGGGAGGTTCCAATGGGACCCAGTACTTC
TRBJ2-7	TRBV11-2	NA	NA	CASSPTSYEQYF	TGTGCCAGCAGCCCCACGTCCTACGAGCAGTACTTC
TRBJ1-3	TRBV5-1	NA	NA	CASSEAGTGNTIYF	TGCGCCAGCAGCGAGGCAGGAACTGGAAACACCATATATTTT
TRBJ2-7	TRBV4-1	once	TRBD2	CASSQGLAAPYEQYF	TGCGCCAGCAGCCAAGGTCTAGCGGCCCCCTACGAGCAGTACTTC
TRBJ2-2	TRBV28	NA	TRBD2	CASRIFGLADNTGELFF	TGTGCCAGCAGGATCTTCGGACTAGCGGATAACACCGGGGAGCTGTTTTTT
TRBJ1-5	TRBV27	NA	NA	CASSFLGEHASEPQHF	TGTGCCAGCAGTTTTCTCGGGGAGCATGCTTCGGAGCCCCAGCATTTT
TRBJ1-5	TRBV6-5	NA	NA	CASSSLGGNQPQHF	TGTGCCAGCAGTTCCCTCGGGGGAAATCAGCCCCAGCATTTT
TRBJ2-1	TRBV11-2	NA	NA	CASNPSSYNEQFF	TGTGCCAGCAACCCCTCCTCCTACAATGAGCAGTTCTTC
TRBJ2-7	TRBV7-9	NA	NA	CASSPPGLAPYYEQYF	TGTGCCAGCAGCCCCCCCGGGCTAGCGCCATACTACGAGCAGTACTTC
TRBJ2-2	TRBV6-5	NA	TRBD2	CASSWTRSGELFF	TGTGCCAGCAGTTGGACTAGATCTGGGGAGCTGTTTTTT
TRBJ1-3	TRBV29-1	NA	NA	CSVERHRSGNTIYF	TGCAGCGTTGAGAGACACCGCTCTGGAAACACCATATATTTT
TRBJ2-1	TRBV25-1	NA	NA	CASSDIWAFGNSYNEQFF	TGTGCCAGCAGTGACATTTGGGCTTTCGGGAACTCCTACAATGAGCAGTTCTTC
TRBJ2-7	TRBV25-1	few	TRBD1	CASSESVGTGESYEQYF	TGTGCCAGCAGTGAATCGGTGGGGACAGGGGAATCCTACGAGCAGTACTTC